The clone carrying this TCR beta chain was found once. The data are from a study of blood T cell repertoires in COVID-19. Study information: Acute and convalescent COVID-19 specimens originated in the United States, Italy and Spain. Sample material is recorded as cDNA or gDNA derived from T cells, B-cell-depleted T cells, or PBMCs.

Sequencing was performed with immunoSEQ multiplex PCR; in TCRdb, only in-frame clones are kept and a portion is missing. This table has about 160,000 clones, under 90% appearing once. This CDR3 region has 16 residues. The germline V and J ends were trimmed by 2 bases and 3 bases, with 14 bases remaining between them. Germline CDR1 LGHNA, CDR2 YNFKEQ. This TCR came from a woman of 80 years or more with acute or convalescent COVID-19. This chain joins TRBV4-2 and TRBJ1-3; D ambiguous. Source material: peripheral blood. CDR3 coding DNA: TGTGCCAGCAGCCAATTAGGGAGCTCAGGTGGAAACACCATATATTTT. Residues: CASSQLGSSGGNTIYF.